Below are 25 T cell receptor beta chains sequenced from a single sample in a study of T cell responses to AZD1222 COVID-19 vaccine. Profiled with immunoSEQ multiplex PCR; TCRdb holds only in-frame clones, not every one. The repertoire holds some 170,000 clones, with roughly nine tenths as singletons. Sequenced material: peripheral blood, taken on day 0 of MenACWY control vaccination. The receptors originated from an adult in good health.

The gene calls are TRBV4-2 and TRBJ2-1; 12 bases are shared with TRBD2. Trimming removed 5 bases from V and 10 bases from J; junction bases left unmatched: 9. The CDR3 spans 15 residues. CDR1 is LGHNA and CDR2 is YNFKEQ in the germline V gene. The CDR3 nucleotides are TGTGCCAGCAGCGGTGCTAGCGGGAGGGCCGAGGAGCAGTTCTTC. Residues: CASSGASGRAEEQFF.

The J gene is TRBJ1-2, the V gene TRBV5-1; perhaps TRBD1 as D (5 bases). CDR1 is SGHRS and CDR2 is YFSETQ in the germline V gene. Deletions cut 2 bases from V and 6 bases from J, with 17 bases between. The CDR3 is 15 amino acids. DNA of the CDR3: TGCGCCAGCAGCTTTAGCACGCGAGGGGTGGATGGCTACACCTTC. Amino acids: CASSFSTRGVDGYTF.

J is TRBJ1-2 and V is TRBV30; D remains ambiguous. Germline V CDR1 and CDR2: GTSNPN, SVGIG (reference sequence). Trimming stripped 1 base from V and 4 bases from J, with 22 bases between. The CDR3 length is 17 residues. The CDR3 nucleotides read TGTGCCTGGAGTGCCTACGGGTCGAGGGCCCTACTCTATGGCTACACCTTC. Its translation: CAWSAYGSRALLYGYTF.

The chain couples TRBV7-9 to TRBJ1-2; no clear D. The length of the CDR3 is 14 residues. CDR1 is SEHNR and CDR2 is FQNEAQ in the germline V gene (reference sequence). V gave up 2 bases and J gave up 7 bases, with 14 bases separating them. DNA for the CDR3: TGTGCCAGCAGCTTAAATGGGAGGGCGTTTGGCTACACCTTC. It codes for CASSLNGRAFGYTF.

The rearrangement joins TRBV14 to TRBJ2-7; the D is unclear. The CDR3 loop spans 11 amino acids. V lost 3 bases, J lost 4 bases, and 4 bases lay in between. Germline loops: CDR1 SGHDN, CDR2 FVKESK. CDR3 protein: CASSHTYEQYF. As DNA, the CDR3 is TGTGCCAGCAGCCACACGTACGAGCAGTACTTC.

This chain joins TRBV5-1 and TRBJ1-2, with D uncertain. V lost 0 bases to trimming and J lost 2 bases, with 11 bases between them. The germline CDR1 and CDR2 sequences are SGHRS and YFSETQ. The CDR3 runs to 15 residues. CDR3 DNA: TGCGCCAGCAGCTTGGCCGTTTCGGGGAACTATGGCTACACCTTC. Amino acid sequence: CASSLAVSGNYGYTF.

This clone was seen once. The chain links TRBV28 to TRBJ2-3; TRBD2 might be the D (5 bases). Looked up from germline, CDR1 is MDHEN and CDR2 is SYDVKM. Trimming took off 1 base at V and 10 bases at J, with 15 bases between the two ends. The CDR3 is 14 residues long. The CDR3 region is CASSLFGGRLAQYF. Here the CDR3 DNA reads TGTGCCAGCAGTTTATTCGGCGGGCGATTAGCGCAGTATTTT. Full variable domain (outside the CDR3, taken from reference TRBV28 and TRBJ2-3): DVKVTQSSRYLVKRTGEKVFLECVQDMDHENMFWYRQDPGLGLRLIYFSYDVKMKEKGDIPEGYSVSREKKERFSLILESASTNQTSMYLCASSLFGGRLAQYFGPGTRLTVL.

CDR3 residues: CAWSRGVGANEQFF. The CDR3 coding sequence is TGTGCCTGGAGTCGGGGGGTAGGAGCCAATGAGCAGTTCTTC. The rearrangement links TRBV30 to TRBJ2-1; TRBD2 agrees at 7 bases. The CDR3 spans 14 residues. Germline loops: CDR1 GTSNPN, CDR2 SVGIG (reference sequence). V shed 2 bases, J shed 6 bases, and the junction held 7 bases outside the gene matches.

This chain links TRBV7-2 with TRBJ2-5; no firm D call. Trimming pared 2 bases from V and 2 bases from J, leaving 6 bases between. This CDR3 spans 13 amino acids. The germline V gene has CDR1 SGHTA and CDR2 FQGNSA. CDR3 nucleotides: TGTGCCAGCAGCTTAACAGAACAAGAGACCCAGTACTTC. This codes for CASSLTEQETQYF. Based on the CDR3 plus reference TRBV7-2 and TRBJ2-5, the full variable domain is GAGVSQSPSNKVTEKGKDVELRCDPISGHTALYWYRQSLGQGLEFLIYFQGNSAPDKSGLPSDRFSAERTGGSVSTLTIQRTQQEDSAVYLCASSLTEQETQYFGPGTRLLVL.

V usage is TRBV18 and J usage is TRBJ2-7; TRBD2 agrees at 12 bases. This CDR3 has 15 residues. V gave up 3 bases and J gave up 4 bases; unmatched junction bases: 4. Germline loops: CDR1 KGHSH, CDR2 LQKENI. CDR3 protein: CASSPALAGGYEQYF. The CDR3 region has the DNA TGTGCCAGCTCACCTGCACTAGCGGGAGGTTACGAGCAGTACTTC.

The rearrangement joins TRBV15 to TRBJ1-1; 9 nucleotides match TRBD1. In germline, CDR1 is LNHNV, CDR2 YYDKDF (reference sequence). The junction had 13 bases not matched to a gene; V was cut back by 7 bases and J by 4 bases. This CDR3 spans 16 amino acids. CDR3 residues: CATNPRYRGRVTEAFF. CDR3 sequence (DNA): TGTGCCACCAACCCCCGGTACAGGGGGCGGGTCACTGAAGCTTTCTTT.

For the CDR3, the DNA is TGTGCCACCAGTGATCTGACTAGCGGGAACCAAGAGACCCAGTACTTC. This gives the protein CATSDLTSGNQETQYF. The chain couples TRBV24-1 to TRBJ2-5; TRBD2 agrees at 11 bases. The CDR3 has 16 residues. The junction had 2 bases not matched to a gene; V was cut back by 3 bases and J by 0 bases. Germline-derived CDR1 and CDR2 are KGHDR and SFDVKD.

The genes are TRBV7-2 and TRBJ2-1; 11 nucleotides agree with TRBD2. CDR1 is SGHTA and CDR2 is FQGNSA in the germline V gene. The CDR3 runs 17 residues. The trim removed 3 bases at V and 7 bases at J, leaving 11 bases unmatched. CDR3 bases: TGTGCCAGCAGCTTGAATCCTAGCGGGAGGTATGGGAATGAGCAGTTCTTC. This codes for CASSLNPSGRYGNEQFF.

The V and J genes are TRBV20-1 and TRBJ1-4, with D unresolved. Looked up from germline, CDR1 is DFQATT and CDR2 is SNEGSKA (reference sequence). Trimming took 3 bases from V and 10 from J, leaving 15 bases between them. This CDR3 is 13 amino acids long. The CDR3 is CSASLNYLGKLFF. Here the CDR3 DNA reads TGCAGTGCTAGTTTGAATTATCTTGGAAAACTGTTTTTT.

The sample holds one count of this clone. The chain carries TRBV19 and TRBJ1-1, with D tentatively TRBD1 (5 bases). V lost 6 bases and J 7 bases, leaving 21 bases between the germline ends. This CDR3 has 15 residues. CDR1 and CDR2 (germline): LNHDA, SQIVND (reference sequence). Written as DNA, the CDR3 is TGTGCCAGTAGCCCTTGGCAGGGCGGAATCGTTGAAGCTTTCTTT. It yields the protein CASSPWQGGIVEAFF.

The rearrangement links TRBV6-2 or TRBV6-3 to TRBJ1-5; TRBD1 aligns across 11 bases. The V and J ends lost 6 bases and 6 bases, in that order; junction bases with no gene match: 4. This CDR3 has 14 residues. CDR1 MNHEY and CDR2 SVGEGT come from the germline V gene. As DNA, the CDR3 is TGTGCCAGCAGCCGGACAGGGGGCGGTCAGCCCCAGCATTTT. Protein product: CASSRTGGGQPQHF.

This clone was detected a few times. Distinct nucleotide sequences in the sample also encode this CDR3. The rearrangement joins TRBV6-5 to TRBJ2-5, with no clear D. The V gene's germline CDR1 is MNHEY and CDR2 SVGAGI. Trimming shortened V by 7 bases and J by 5 bases, and 5 bases separated the two germline ends. This CDR3 has 10 residues. The CDR3 loop is CASKGETQYF. The CDR3 coding sequence is TGTGCCAGCAAAGGCGAGACCCAGTACTTC.

The chain carries TRBV11-1 and TRBJ2-7; D unclear. CDR1 is SGHAT and CDR2 is FQDESV in the germline V gene (reference sequence). The CDR3 is made up of 14 amino acids. V dropped 0 bases and J dropped 4 bases, with 10 bases sitting between them. The CDR3 coding sequence is TGTGCCAGCAGCTTAGCGGGAAAACCTTACGAGCAGTACTTC. It specifies CASSLAGKPYEQYF.

The chain recombines TRBV3-1 (or the pseudogene TRBV3-2) with TRBJ2-1; 7 bases align to TRBD2. Germline lookup yields CDR1 LGHDT and CDR2 YNNKEL (reference sequence). With 3 bases clipped from V and 6 bases from J, the junction kept 5 bases outside the gene matches. This CDR3 has 14 amino acids. The CDR3 DNA reads as TGTGCCAGCAGCCAGCGCGGGAGATCCAATGAGCAGTTCTTC. This sequence encodes CASSQRGRSNEQFF.

The J gene is TRBJ2-5, the V gene TRBV14; 7 positions agree with TRBD2. After removal of 5 bases from V and 5 bases from J, the junction contained 11 bases not matched to a gene. Germline V lookup: CDR1 SGHDN, CDR2 FVKESK. CDR3 length: 15 residues. The CDR3 sequence: CASSAWGPAGETQYF. The CDR3 DNA reads as TGTGCCAGCAGCGCCTGGGGCCCAGCGGGGGAGACCCAGTACTTC.

This clone was seen just once. The V gene is TRBV11-2, the J gene TRBJ1-3; D remains ambiguous. With 5 bases removed from V and 1 base from J, the gap between germline ends came to 21 bases. Germline CDR1 and CDR2: SGHAT and FQNNGV. The CDR3 is made up of 18 amino acids. In nucleotides, the CDR3 is TGTGCCAGCAGCCCGTTTCCGCGGCGTCGATTTTCTGGAAACACCATATATTTT. Amino acids: CASSPFPRRRFSGNTIYF.

The chain employs TRBV7-3 and TRBJ2-6; D is unresolved. The CDR3 is 16 amino acids. Per the germline V gene, CDR1 is SGHTA and CDR2 is FQGTGA. Trimming took off 2 bases at V and 2 bases at J, with 10 bases between the two ends. The CDR3 DNA follows: TGTGCCAGCAGCTTATTTGCCCCAACTGGGGCCAACGTCCTGACTTTC. Translation gives CASSLFAPTGANVLTF.

CDR3 sequence: CASSLEPSSGNTIYF. CDR3 sequence (DNA): TGTGCCAGCAGTTTGGAGCCAAGCTCTGGAAACACCATATATTTT. The chain links TRBV27 to TRBJ1-3; D remains unclear. The CDR3 sequence is 15 residues long. Germline CDR1 MNHEY, CDR2 SMNVEV (reference sequence). V lost 3 bases and J lost 0, with 9 bases in between.

The V and J genes are TRBV9 and TRBJ1-6; no clear D. CDR3 length equals 16 residues. CDR1 and CDR2 from the germline V gene are SGDLS and YYNGEE. Trimming left V 0 bases short and J 6 bases short, with 13 bases between. The chain's CDR3 is CASSVASHPGNSPLHF. The DNA for the CDR3 is TGTGCCAGCAGCGTAGCCTCACACCCGGGTAATTCACCCCTCCACTTT.

The chain uses TRBV19 and TRBJ1-5; 9 positions agree with TRBD1. CDR3 size: 12 residues. V gave up 4 bases and J gave up 8 bases; unmatched junction bases: 0. The V gene's germline CDR1 is LNHDA and CDR2 SQIVND (reference sequence). The CDR3 protein is CASSRQGEPQHF. CDR3 bases: TGTGCCAGTAGTAGACAGGGGGAGCCCCAGCATTTT.